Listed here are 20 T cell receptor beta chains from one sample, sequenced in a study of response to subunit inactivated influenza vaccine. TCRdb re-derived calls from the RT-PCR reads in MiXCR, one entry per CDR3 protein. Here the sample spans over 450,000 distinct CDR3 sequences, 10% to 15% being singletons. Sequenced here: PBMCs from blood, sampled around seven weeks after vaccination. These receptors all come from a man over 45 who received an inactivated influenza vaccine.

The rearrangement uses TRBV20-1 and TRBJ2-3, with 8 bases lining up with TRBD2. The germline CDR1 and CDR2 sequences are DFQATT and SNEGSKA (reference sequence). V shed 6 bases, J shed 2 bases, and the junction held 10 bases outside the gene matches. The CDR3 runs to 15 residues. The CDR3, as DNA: TGCAGTGCCAGGACTAGCCGGCGCATCACAGATACGCAGTATTTT. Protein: CSARTSRRITDTQYF.

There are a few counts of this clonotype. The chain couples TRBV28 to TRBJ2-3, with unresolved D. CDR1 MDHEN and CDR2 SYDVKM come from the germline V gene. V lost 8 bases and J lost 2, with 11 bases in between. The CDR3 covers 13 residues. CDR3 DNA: TGTGCCAGCGGAGTTCCCCCCACAGATACGCAGTATTTT. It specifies CASGVPPTDTQYF.

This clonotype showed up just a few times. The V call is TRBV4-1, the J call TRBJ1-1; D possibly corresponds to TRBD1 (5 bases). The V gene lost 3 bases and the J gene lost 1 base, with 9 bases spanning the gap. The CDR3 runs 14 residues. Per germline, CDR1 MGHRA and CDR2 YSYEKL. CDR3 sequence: CASSQLGGNTEAFF. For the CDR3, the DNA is TGCGCCAGCAGCCAGCTCGGGGGGAACACTGAAGCTTTCTTT.

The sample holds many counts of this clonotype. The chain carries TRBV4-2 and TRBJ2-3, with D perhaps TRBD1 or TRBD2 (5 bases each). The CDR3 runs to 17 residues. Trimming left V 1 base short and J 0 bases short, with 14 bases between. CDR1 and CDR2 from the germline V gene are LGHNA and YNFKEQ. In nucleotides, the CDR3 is TGTGCCAGCAGCCAAGGGAGACGGGGCGCTAGCACAGATACGCAGTATTTT. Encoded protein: CASSQGRRGASTDTQYF.

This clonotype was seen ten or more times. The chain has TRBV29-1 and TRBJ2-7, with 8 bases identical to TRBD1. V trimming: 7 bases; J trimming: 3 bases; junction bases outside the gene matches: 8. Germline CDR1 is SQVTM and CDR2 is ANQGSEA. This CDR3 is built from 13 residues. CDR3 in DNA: TGCAGCGCCGCCGGGACAGGAGGCTACGAGCAGTACTTC. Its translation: CSAAGTGGYEQYF.

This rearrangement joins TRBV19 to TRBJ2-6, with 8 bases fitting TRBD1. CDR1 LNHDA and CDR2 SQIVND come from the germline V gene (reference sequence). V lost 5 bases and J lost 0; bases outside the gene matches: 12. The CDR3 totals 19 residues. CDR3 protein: CASSPGGRTGSSGANVLTF. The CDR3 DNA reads TGTGCCAGTAGTCCCGGTGGGCGGACAGGGAGCTCTGGGGCCAACGTCCTGACTTTC.

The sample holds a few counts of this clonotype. The CDR3 is CATRAVEGGTEAFF. DNA of the CDR3: TGTGCCACCAGAGCGGTCGAGGGGGGCACTGAAGCTTTCTTT. The chain recombines TRBV28 with TRBJ1-1; TRBD1 is a possible D gene (6 bases). This CDR3 region has 14 residues. With 10 bases removed from V and 4 bases from J, the gap between germline ends came to 19 bases. The germline V gene encodes CDR1 MDHEN and CDR2 SYDVKM.

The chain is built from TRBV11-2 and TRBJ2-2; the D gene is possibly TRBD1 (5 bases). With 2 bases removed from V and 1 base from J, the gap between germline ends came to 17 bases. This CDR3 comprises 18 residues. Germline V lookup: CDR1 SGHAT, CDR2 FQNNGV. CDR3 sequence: CASSLTPPTARNTGELFF. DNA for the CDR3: TGTGCCAGCAGCTTAACACCCCCGACAGCCCGGAACACCGGGGAGCTGTTTTTT.

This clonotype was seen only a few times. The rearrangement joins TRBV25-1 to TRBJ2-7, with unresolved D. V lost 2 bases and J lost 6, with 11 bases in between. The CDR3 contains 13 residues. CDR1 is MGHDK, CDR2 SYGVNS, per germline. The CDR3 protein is CASSEPHNSEQYF. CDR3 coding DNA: TGTGCCAGCAGTGAACCACACAATTCCGAGCAGTACTTC.

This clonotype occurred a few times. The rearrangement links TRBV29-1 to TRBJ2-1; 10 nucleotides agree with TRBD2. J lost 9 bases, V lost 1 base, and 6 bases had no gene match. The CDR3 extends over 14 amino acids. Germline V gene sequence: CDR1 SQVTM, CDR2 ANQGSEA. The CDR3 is CSVEVLAGAVEQFF. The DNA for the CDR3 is TGCAGCGTTGAAGTCCTAGCGGGAGCGGTTGAGCAGTTCTTC.

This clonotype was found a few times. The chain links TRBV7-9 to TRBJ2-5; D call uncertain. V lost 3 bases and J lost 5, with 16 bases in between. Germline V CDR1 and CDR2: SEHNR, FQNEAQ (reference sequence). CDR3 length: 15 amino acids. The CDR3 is CASSFHSGGRETQYF. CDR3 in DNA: TGTGCCAGCAGCTTTCACAGTGGTGGCCGGGAGACCCAGTACTTC.

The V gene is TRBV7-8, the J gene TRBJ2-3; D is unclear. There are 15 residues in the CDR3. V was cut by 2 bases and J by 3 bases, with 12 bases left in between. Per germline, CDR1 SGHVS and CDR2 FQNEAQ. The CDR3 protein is CASSLSSHKTDTQYF. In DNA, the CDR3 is TGTGCCAGCAGCTTAAGTAGCCACAAGACAGATACGCAGTATTTT.

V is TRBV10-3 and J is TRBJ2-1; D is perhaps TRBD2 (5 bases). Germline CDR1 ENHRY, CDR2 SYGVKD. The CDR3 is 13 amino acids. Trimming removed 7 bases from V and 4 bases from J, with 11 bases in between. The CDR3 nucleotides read TGTGCCATCAAGACTACAAGTTACAATGAGCAGTTCTTC. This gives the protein CAIKTTSYNEQFF.

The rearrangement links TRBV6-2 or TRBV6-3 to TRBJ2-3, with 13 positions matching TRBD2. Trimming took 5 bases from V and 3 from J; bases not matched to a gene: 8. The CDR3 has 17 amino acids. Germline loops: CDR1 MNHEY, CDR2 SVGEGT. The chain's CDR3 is CASSPGSTSGGTDTQYF. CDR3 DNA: TGTGCCAGCAGTCCAGGTTCGACTAGCGGGGGGACAGATACGCAGTATTTT.

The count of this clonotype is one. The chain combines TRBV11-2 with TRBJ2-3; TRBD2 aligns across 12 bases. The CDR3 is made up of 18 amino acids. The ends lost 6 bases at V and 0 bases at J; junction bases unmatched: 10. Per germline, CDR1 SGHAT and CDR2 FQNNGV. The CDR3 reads CASSTLAGGYWSTDTQYF. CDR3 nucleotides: TGTGCCAGCAGTACTCTAGCGGGAGGGTATTGGAGCACAGATACGCAGTATTTT.

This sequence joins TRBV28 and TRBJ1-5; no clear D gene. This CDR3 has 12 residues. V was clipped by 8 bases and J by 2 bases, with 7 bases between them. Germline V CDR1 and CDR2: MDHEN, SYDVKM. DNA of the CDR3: TGTGCCAGCGGTGGGGGCAATCAGCCCCAGCATTTT. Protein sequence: CASGGGNQPQHF. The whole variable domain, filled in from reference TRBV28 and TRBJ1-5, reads DVKVTQSSRYLVKRTGEKVFLECVQDMDHENMFWYRQDPGLGLRLIYFSYDVKMKEKGDIPEGYSVSREKKERFSLILESASTNQTSMYLCASGGGNQPQHFGDGTRLSIL.

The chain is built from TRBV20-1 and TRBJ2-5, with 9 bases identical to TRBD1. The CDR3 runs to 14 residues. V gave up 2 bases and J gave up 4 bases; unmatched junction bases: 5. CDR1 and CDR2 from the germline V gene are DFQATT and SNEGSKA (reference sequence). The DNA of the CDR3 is TGCAGTGCTAGACCCGGGACAGGGTTAGAGACCCAGTACTTC. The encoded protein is CSARPGTGLETQYF.

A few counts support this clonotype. The CDR3 reads CASSPRGTSEGEQFF. The CDR3 DNA follows: TGTGCCAGCTCACCAAGAGGGACTAGCGAAGGTGAGCAGTTCTTC. This chain connects TRBV18 to TRBJ2-1, with 10 bases that match TRBD2. This CDR3 is 15 amino acids long. Germline CDR1 is KGHSH and CDR2 is LQKENI. With V trimmed by 2 bases and J by 9 bases, 7 bases remained unmatched. Full variable domain (remainder filled in from reference TRBV18 and TRBJ2-1): NAGVMQNPRHLVRRRGQEARLRCSPMKGHSHVYWYRQLPEEGLKFMVYLQKENIIDESGMPKERFSAEFPKEGPSILRIQQVVRGDSAAYFCASSPRGTSEGEQFFGPGTRLTVL.

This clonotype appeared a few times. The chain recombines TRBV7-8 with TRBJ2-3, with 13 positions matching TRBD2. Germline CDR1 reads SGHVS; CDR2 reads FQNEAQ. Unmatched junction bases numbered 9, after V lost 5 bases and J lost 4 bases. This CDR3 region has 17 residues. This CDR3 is CASSPSGTSGKADTQYF. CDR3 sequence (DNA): TGTGCCAGCAGCCCATCCGGGACTAGCGGGAAGGCAGATACGCAGTATTTT.

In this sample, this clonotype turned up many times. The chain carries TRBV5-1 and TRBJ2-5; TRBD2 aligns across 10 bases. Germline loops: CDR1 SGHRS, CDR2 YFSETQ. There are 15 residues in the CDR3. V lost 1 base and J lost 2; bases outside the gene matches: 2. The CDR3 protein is CASSLTSGTQETQYF. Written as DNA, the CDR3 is TGCGCCAGCAGCTTGACTAGCGGGACACAAGAGACCCAGTACTTC.